The 29 T cell receptor beta chains presented below share a single source sample, sequenced in a study of response to subunit inactivated influenza vaccine. TCRdb called the RT-PCR reads again in MiXCR, with one record for every CDR3 protein. Of hundreds of thousands of distinct CDR3 sequences in the sample, approximately 10% are singletons; the top ten hold more than 8.5%. The sample in question was PBMCs from blood, obtained on the day of vaccination. The source of these receptors is a man in his fifties or sixties who received an inactivated influenza vaccine.

V usage is TRBV18 and J usage is TRBJ2-1, with TRBD2 matching over 8 bases. This CDR3 has 15 residues. V lost 0 bases, J lost 2 bases, and 0 bases stayed unmatched. In germline, CDR1 is KGHSH, CDR2 LQKENI. CDR3 loop: CASSPPGGAYNEQFF. The CDR3 coding sequence is TGTGCCAGCTCACCACCCGGGGGGGCCTACAATGAGCAGTTCTTC.

The V gene is TRBV20-1, the J gene TRBJ2-5; 11 bases fit TRBD2. CDR3 length: 16 residues. J lost 2 bases, V lost 1 base, and 6 bases had no gene match. CDR1 DFQATT and CDR2 SNEGSKA come from the germline V gene (reference sequence). The CDR3 region has the DNA TGCAGTGCTAGAGCCGGGACTAGCGGCACTCAAGAGACCCAGTACTTC. This encodes CSARAGTSGTQETQYF.

This chain joins TRBV20-1 and TRBJ2-7; 7 bases align to TRBD1. The V and J ends lost 7 bases and 4 bases, in that order; junction bases with no gene match: 7. This CDR3 spans 12 amino acids. The germline V gene encodes CDR1 DFQATT and CDR2 SNEGSKA (reference sequence). CDR3 nucleotides: TGCAGTGGCACGGACAGGCTATACGAGCAGTACTTC. Translating it yields CSGTDRLYEQYF.

This clonotype came up a few times. This chain joins TRBV6-2 or TRBV6-3 and TRBJ2-7; no definite D call. The germline gives CDR1 MNHEY, CDR2 SVGEGT. The CDR3 covers 15 residues. Deletions cut 7 bases from V and 2 bases from J, with 18 bases between. The CDR3 nucleotides read TGTGCCAGCACTCAAAGGCCCATGGACCCCTACGAGCAGTACTTC. Translating gives CASTQRPMDPYEQYF.

This clonotype has only a few counts. The CDR3 coding sequence is TGTGCCAGCAGTTTAATAAGCGGGGGGGCCTACAATGAGCAGTTCTTC. Translating gives CASSLISGGAYNEQFF. The rearrangement uses TRBV12-3 or TRBV12-4 and TRBJ2-1; 10 bases line up with TRBD2. There are 16 residues in the CDR3. J gave up 2 bases and V 2 bases, and 3 bases lay outside the gene matches.

The chain carries TRBV20-1 and TRBJ2-5; 10 bases match TRBD1. The CDR3 runs to 10 residues. CDR1 and CDR2 from the germline V gene are DFQATT and SNEGSKA (reference sequence). This CDR3 is CRTGGASQYF. The CDR3 DNA reads TGCAGGACAGGGGGCGCTTCCCAGTACTTC.

This clonotype was seen repeatedly, ten times or more. The CDR3 protein is CASSQVEGQNYGYTF. CDR3 DNA: TGTGCCAGCAGCCAAGTTGAGGGACAAAACTATGGCTACACCTTC. The chain employs TRBV4-2 and TRBJ1-2; D may be TRBD1 (6 bases). CDR3 length: 15 amino acids. From germline, CDR1 is LGHNA and CDR2 YNFKEQ. Trimming stripped 1 base from V and 2 bases from J, with 11 bases between.

This clonotype was found a few times. This chain connects TRBV28 to TRBJ2-3; 8 nucleotides align to TRBD2. Germline CDR1 MDHEN, CDR2 SYDVKM. The CDR3 loop spans 13 amino acids. V gave up 8 bases and J gave up 2 bases; unmatched junction bases: 3. The CDR3 nucleotides are TGTGCCAGCGGGCGGGGGGCCACAGATACGCAGTATTTT. Protein: CASGRGATDTQYF.

This clonotype has more than one count but fewer than ten. The V and J genes are TRBV7-8 and TRBJ1-1, with no clear D. The CDR3 loop spans 17 amino acids. Germline CDR1 reads SGHVS; CDR2 reads FQNEAQ. Between the trimmed V and J ends, which lost 2 bases and 2 bases, there was a span of 18 bases. The CDR3 reads CASSLRSPPSINTEAFF. The CDR3 DNA reads as TGTGCCAGCAGCTTACGGTCCCCGCCATCGATCAACACTGAAGCTTTCTTT.

The rearrangement links TRBV6-1 to TRBJ2-5; maybe TRBD1 (6 bases). The CDR3 spans 15 residues. Germline V lookup: CDR1 MNHNS, CDR2 SASEGT. V lost 6 bases, J lost 2 bases, and 16 bases lay in between. In DNA, the CDR3 is TGTGCCAGCAGCACGGGACAAACAAGGCAAGAGACCCAGTACTTC. This translates into CASSTGQTRQETQYF.

This chain connects TRBV28 to TRBJ2-7; D is uncertain. This CDR3 is 12 amino acids long. Germline lookup yields CDR1 MDHEN and CDR2 SYDVKM. The V end was cut by 3 bases, the J end by 4 bases, with 7 bases between. The CDR3 coding sequence is TGTGCCAGCAGTTTCACGACTTACGAGCAGTACTTC. Its protein product is CASSFTTYEQYF.

This clonotype has a handful of counts. DNA of the CDR3: TGCAGTGCGGGGAAACCGGTACCTTTTGAAAAACTGTTTTTT. The encoded protein is CSAGKPVPFEKLFF. The chain uses TRBV20-1 and TRBJ1-4; D not resolved. The CDR3 is 14 residues long. Per germline, CDR1 DFQATT and CDR2 SNEGSKA (reference sequence). The germline V and J ends were trimmed by 6 bases and 7 bases, with 18 bases remaining between them.

The rearrangement joins TRBV20-1 to TRBJ2-1; 7 nucleotides align to TRBD1. Germline CDR1 DFQATT, CDR2 SNEGSKA (reference sequence). The CDR3 sequence is 15 residues long. The V and J ends lost 3 bases and 5 bases, in that order; junction bases with no gene match: 10. This CDR3 is CSARSLQGVHNEQFF. The CDR3 DNA reads as TGCAGTGCTAGGTCCCTTCAGGGGGTACACAATGAGCAGTTCTTC.

This clonotype was seen a handful of times. The chain couples TRBV6-4 to TRBJ1-4; 9 nucleotides agree with TRBD1. With 3 bases clipped from V and 8 bases from J, the junction kept 4 bases outside the gene matches. The CDR3 totals 14 residues. CDR1 MRHNA and CDR2 SNTAGT come from the germline V gene. The CDR3 region is CASSEGQGNEKLFF. The DNA of the CDR3 is TGTGCCAGCAGTGAGGGACAGGGAAACGAAAAACTGTTTTTT.

This clonotype was observed a few times. The chain couples TRBV11-1 to TRBJ2-7; 7 bases match TRBD2. This CDR3 spans 14 amino acids. With V trimmed by 4 bases and J by 4 bases, 7 bases remained unmatched. Germline V CDR1 and CDR2: SGHAT, FQDESV (reference sequence). The CDR3 sequence is CASSSSAGVYEQYF. In DNA form, the CDR3 reads TGTGCCAGCAGCTCCTCTGCGGGAGTTTACGAGCAGTACTTC.

The sample holds a few counts of this clonotype. The chain carries TRBV12-3 or TRBV12-4 and TRBJ1-1, with D perhaps TRBD1 (5 bases). The V end lost 3 bases, the J end lost 3 bases, and 11 bases lay between the germline ends. The CDR3 sequence is 14 residues long. CDR3 sequence: CASSFGGPHTEAFF. The CDR3 DNA sequence: TGTGCCAGCAGTTTTGGGGGACCCCACACTGAAGCTTTCTTT.

The table lists this clonotype with a few counts. The V call is TRBV28, the J call TRBJ2-2; D not certain. V was shortened by 2 bases and J by 6 bases, with 22 bases between the two germline ends. The CDR3 is 18 residues long. CDR1 and CDR2 from the germline V gene are MDHEN and SYDVKM. CDR3 DNA sequence: TGTGCCAGCAGTTTAACACGGAGCGTTTTCCCGCGTGCCGGGGAGCTGTTTTTT. Its protein product is CASSLTRSVFPRAGELFF.

This clonotype was observed a few times. V is TRBV24-1 and J is TRBJ2-6; 7 nucleotides match TRBD2. The germline gives CDR1 KGHDR, CDR2 SFDVKD. The CDR3 sequence is 17 residues long. V trimming: 4 bases; J trimming: 2 bases; junction bases outside the gene matches: 7. The CDR3 bases are TGTGCCACCAGTGACCGTGACACTAGCGCTGGGGCCAACGTCCTGACTTTC. This gives the protein CATSDRDTSAGANVLTF.

This clonotype came up once. This rearrangement joins TRBV6-1 to TRBJ2-7; 7 bases line up with TRBD2. Germline V gene lookup returns CDR1 MNHNS and CDR2 SASEGT. There are 15 residues in the CDR3. The J segment lost 3 bases and the V segment lost 5 bases, leaving 10 bases of the junction unmatched. CDR3 in DNA: TGTGCCAGCAGTCCTACCCTAGCGGAGCGCTACGAGCAGTACTTC. Translated, it gives CASSPTLAERYEQYF.

There are a few counts of this clonotype. The chain recombines TRBV19 with TRBJ1-5; 9 bases are a match to TRBD1. The CDR3 spans 15 residues. The germline V gene has CDR1 LNHDA and CDR2 SQIVND (reference sequence). Trimming took 11 bases from V and 5 from J; bases not matched to a gene: 13. CDR3 sequence (DNA): TGTGCCGGCTCTGAGGACAGGGGACTGCATCAGCCCCAGCATTTT. The encoded protein is CAGSEDRGLHQPQHF.

The rearrangement joins TRBV11-3 to TRBJ2-1; 7 bases fit TRBD2. CDR1 and CDR2 from the germline V gene are SGHNT and YENEEA. This CDR3 comprises 14 residues. V lost 5 bases to trimming and J lost 6 bases; unmatched junction nucleotides: 7. CDR3 sequence reads: CASSTSSGGNEQFF. CDR3 nucleotides: TGTGCCAGCAGCACCTCTTCGGGGGGCAATGAGCAGTTCTTC.

This clonotype has just a few counts. This sequence joins TRBV7-2 and TRBJ2-7; D gene unclear. Germline values: CDR1 SGHTA, CDR2 FQGNSA. V was shortened by 1 base and J by 3 bases, with 13 bases between the two germline ends. The CDR3 extends over 15 amino acids. The CDR3 nucleotides are TGTGCCAGCAGCTTAGTACTCTCACGAGACTACGAGCAGTACTTC. It codes for CASSLVLSRDYEQYF.

The V and J genes are TRBV7-2 and TRBJ2-7; no clear D gene. V lost 0 bases to trimming and J lost 7 bases, with 10 bases between them. The CDR3 spans 13 residues. Per germline, CDR1 SGHTA and CDR2 FQGNSA. The CDR3: CASSLAPGDEQYF. CDR3 sequence (DNA): TGTGCCAGCAGCTTAGCGCCGGGCGATGAGCAGTACTTC.

This clonotype showed up just a few times. The gene calls are TRBV4-2 and TRBJ2-5, with 11 nucleotides matching TRBD1. Germline CDR1 LGHNA, CDR2 YNFKEQ. Germline trimming cut 2 bases from V and 5 bases from J; bases unmatched to any gene: 4. The CDR3 runs 15 residues. CDR3 amino acids: CASSQPGQGEETQYF. The CDR3 region has the DNA TGTGCCAGCAGCCAACCGGGACAGGGGGAGGAGACCCAGTACTTC.

This clonotype turned up a few times. This chain connects TRBV29-1 to TRBJ2-7, with 12 positions matching TRBD2. V shed 0 bases and J 0 bases; nucleotides not matched to a gene: 6. CDR1 and CDR2 (germline): SQVTM, ANQGSEA. This CDR3 has 17 amino acids. CDR3: CSVEDHQTSGSSYEQYF. DNA of the CDR3: TGCAGCGTTGAAGATCACCAGACTAGCGGGAGCTCCTACGAGCAGTACTTC.

This clonotype was seen a handful of times. The V gene is TRBV20-1, the J gene TRBJ2-7, with TRBD1 as a possible D gene (5 bases). From germline, CDR1 is DFQATT and CDR2 SNEGSKA (reference sequence). Deletions cut 0 bases from V and 0 bases from J, with 15 bases between. The CDR3 runs 16 residues. CDR3 protein: CSARDRIVRGSYEQYF. The DNA of the CDR3 is TGCAGTGCTAGAGATCGGATTGTTAGGGGCTCCTACGAGCAGTACTTC.

This clonotype occurred many times. V usage is TRBV6-1 and J usage is TRBJ1-3, with D unclear. The V and J ends lost 5 bases and 2 bases respectively, with 13 bases between them. The CDR3 is 15 residues long. Germline CDR1 reads MNHNS; CDR2 reads SASEGT. The CDR3 region is CASSPRRLPGNTIYF. CDR3 nucleotide sequence: TGTGCCAGCAGTCCCCGCCGTCTCCCTGGAAACACCATATATTTT.

Concerning this clonotype: This sequence may be a read error, since a much larger clone differs from it by one base. The chain couples TRBV7-2 to TRBJ1-5; D is ambiguous. From germline, CDR1 is SGHTA and CDR2 FQGNSA. The CDR3 sequence is 16 residues long. The CDR3 protein is CATSLSSVVSNQPQHF. The CDR3 DNA reads as TGTGCCACCAGCTTAAGCTCGGTTGTTAGCAATCAGCCCCAGCATTTT.

This chain joins TRBV4-2 and TRBJ2-1; a possible D gene is TRBD2 (6 bases). In germline, CDR1 is LGHNA, CDR2 YNFKEQ. The V end was cut by 0 bases, the J end by 4 bases, with 13 bases between. CDR3 size: 16 residues. The CDR3 DNA follows: TGTGCCAGCAGCCAAGATAGGGCTAGCGCTTACAATGAGCAGTTCTTC. This gives the protein CASSQDRASAYNEQFF.